This is a list of T cell receptor beta chains from one sample in a study of metastatic and nonmetastatic thyroid tumors. With MiXCR, TCRdb called clones anew from the PCR reads. Found here are 20,000 to 25,000 clones, around 28% of them singletons; the top ten hold roughly 5.5%. Sequenced: tumor tissue. The receptors derive from a female donor with papillary thyroid cancer or a benign thyroid nodule (not recorded which). Some clones in this sample may be carry-over from other donors' samples. Each CDR3 is given with its conserved first and last residue. D genes are given only for firm matches. Part of the rows lack a size; the others show once, few, many or a class for expanded clones.

length,size,V,J,D,DNA,CDR3
14,many,TRBV5-1,TRBJ2-3,.,TGCGCCAGCAGCTCTGGTGTGCGCACAGATACGCAGTATTTT,CASSSGVRTDTQYF
15,.,TRBV19,TRBJ1-5,TRBD1,TGTGCCAGTAGTATGGGACAGAATAGCAATCAGCCCCAGCATTTT,CASSMGQNSNQPQHF
16,.,TRBV5-1,TRBJ2-3,.,TGCGCCAGCATAATCGGTGGAGCGTCTAGCACAGATACGCAGTATTTT,CASIIGGASSTDTQYF
16,medium-sized,TRBV7-2,TRBJ2-2,.,TGTGCCAGCAGCTTATTTGGACAACCGAACACCGGGGAGCTGTTTTTT,CASSLFGQPNTGELFF
12,medium-sized,TRBV30,TRBJ1-2,.,TGTGCCTGGAACGGAGGGGTCTATGGCTACACCTTC,CAWNGGVYGYTF
11,once,TRBV30,TRBJ1-2,.,TGTGCCTGGAACCAGGGGTGGGGCTACACCTTC,CAWNQGWGYTF
14,many,TRBV16,TRBJ1-1,TRBD1,TGTGCCAGCAGCCAATCAGGGGGCAACACTGAAGCTTTCTTT,CASSQSGGNTEAFF
15,.,TRBV5-1,TRBJ1-5,TRBD1,TGCGCCAGCAGCACGACAGGGGGCGGCAATCAGCCCCAGCATTTT,CASSTTGGGNQPQHF
15,medium-sized,TRBV5-1,TRBJ2-2,.,TGCGCCAGCAGCTTGGAGGCCAGAAACACCGGGGAGCTGTTTTTT,CASSLEARNTGELFF
15,.,TRBV9,TRBJ2-3,.,TGTGCCAGCAGCGCCCGGGGGACATCTTTAGATACGCAGTATTTT,CASSARGTSLDTQYF
14,many,TRBV19,TRBJ2-1,TRBD1,TGTGCCAGCCTGGGACAGGGGGATCGGGGTGAGCAGTTCTTC,CASLGQGDRGEQFF
15,.,TRBV7-2,TRBJ2-2,TRBD2,TGTGCCAGCAGCTTTTGGGGCGGGGGTGCCGGGGAGCTGTTTTTT,CASSFWGGGAGELFF
13,.,TRBV7-9,TRBJ2-7,.,TGTGCCAGCAGCTCAGACCCCGTCTACGAGCAGTACTTC,CASSSDPVYEQYF
15,many,TRBV28,TRBJ2-1,TRBD2,TGTGCCAGCAGTCCGGGGGGGGGGGCGTTGAATGAGCAGTTCTTC,CASSPGGGALNEQFF
16,many,TRBV2,TRBJ1-2,.,TGTGCCAGCAGTGAATCTGGTGGGGGAACAAACTATGGCTACACCTTC,CASSESGGGTNYGYTF
13,many,TRBV2,TRBJ2-3,.,TGTGCCAGCAGTCCGGGGAGCACAGATACGCAGTATTTT,CASSPGSTDTQYF
12,.,TRBV3-1,TRBJ1-2,.,TGTGCCAGCAGCCACGTGGTCGATGGCTACACCTTC,CASSHVVDGYTF
12,.,TRBV12-3/TRBV12-4,TRBJ1-2,.,TGTGCCAGCAGTACCACAGATTGTGGCTACACCTTC,CASSTTDCGYTF
14,medium-sized,TRBV10-3,TRBJ2-3,.,TGTGCCATCAGGCAGGGGTTAAGTACAGATACGCAGTATTTT,CAIRQGLSTDTQYF
14,many,TRBV19,TRBJ2-2,.,TGTGCCAGTAGTATGGGAGGTCACACCGGGGAGCTGTTTTTT,CASSMGGHTGELFF
14,few,TRBV6-1,TRBJ2-7,TRBD1,TGTGCCAGCATTCGGGACAGTGGTAACCACGAGCAGTACTTC,CASIRDSGNHEQYF
16,many,TRBV5-1,TRBJ2-3,.,TGCGCCAGCAGCTTGGACCCCAGCGGCCTTACAGATACGCAGTATTTT,CASSLDPSGLTDTQYF
15,many,TRBV19,TRBJ1-5,.,TGTGCCAGTAGTACCTACAGGGAGAGCAATCAGCCCCAGCATTTT,CASSTYRESNQPQHF
13,few,TRBV27,TRBJ2-7,TRBD2,TGTGCCAGCTCCTTCAGCGGGAGCGACGAGCAGTACTTC,CASSFSGSDEQYF
15,many,TRBV11-2,TRBJ2-5,TRBD1,TGTGCCAGCAGCCCTGGACAGGGGGCGGTCGAGACCCAGTACTTC,CASSPGQGAVETQYF
17,many,TRBV7-2,TRBJ2-5,TRBD2,TGTGCCAGCAGCCAGTCATTAGCGGGGGGCCGGGGGGAGACCCAGTACTTC,CASSQSLAGGRGETQYF
13,many,TRBV7-2,TRBJ2-5,.,TGTGCCAGCAGCACGGGAAGACAAGAGACCCAGTACTTC,CASSTGRQETQYF
16,.,TRBV5-1,TRBJ1-2,TRBD1,TGCGCCAGCAGCTTGGGGGGAGGACAGGGCGTTCGGGGCTACACCTTC,CASSLGGGQGVRGYTF
16,.,TRBV20-1,TRBJ2-1,.,TGCAGTGCTAGAGGAGGGTGGACCCAGAACCCCAATGAGCAGTTCTTC,CSARGGWTQNPNEQFF
14,.,TRBV7-2,TRBJ2-3,TRBD1,TGTGCCAGCAGTGACTCGACAGGGGCAGATACGCAGTATTTT,CASSDSTGADTQYF
15,few,TRBV6-4,TRBJ2-2,.,TGTGCCAGCAGCCCCGCGGAAGATCGGGCCGGGGAGCTGTTTTTT,CASSPAEDRAGELFF
13,few,TRBV6-1,TRBJ2-7,.,TGTGCCAGCAGTTTGGAGAGCTCCTACGAGCAGTACTTC,CASSLESSYEQYF
15,many,TRBV19,TRBJ1-2,.,TGTGCCAGTAGTCCCAGGACCTCCTTTCTTTATGGCTACACCTTC,CASSPRTSFLYGYTF
15,.,TRBV7-7,TRBJ2-1,TRBD2,TGTGCTAGCAGCTTAGCTTTAGCGGGGCTCAATGAGCAGTTCTTC,CASSLALAGLNEQFF
15,medium-sized,TRBV15,TRBJ2-2,.,TGTGCCACCAGCAGCGGGAGGGGGCGCATCGGGGAGCTGTTTTTT,CATSSGRGRIGELFF
19,many,TRBV6-4,TRBJ1-1,TRBD1,TGTGCCAGCAGTGCTGGGACAGGGGGGATAAATCTAATTGACACTGAAGCTTTCTTT,CASSAGTGGINLIDTEAFF
14,many,TRBV12-3/TRBV12-4,TRBJ2-3,TRBD1,TGTGCCAGCAGTTTCCGACAGGGAACAGATACGCAGTATTTT,CASSFRQGTDTQYF
15,medium-sized,TRBV28,TRBJ2-2,TRBD2,TGTGCCAGCAGTTCCCACGGGGGGGGGACCGGGGAGCTGTTTTTT,CASSSHGGGTGELFF
16,.,TRBV2,TRBJ2-5,.,TGTGCCAGCAGTGGCTCCTGGACAGTCGGAGGCGAGACCCAGTACTTC,CASSGSWTVGGETQYF
16,.,TRBV11-1,TRBJ2-2,.,TGTGCCAGCAGCTTGAGGACGGGACTTCTGACCGATGAGCTGTTTTTT,CASSLRTGLLTDELFF
15,many,TRBV28,TRBJ2-5,TRBD2,TGTGCCAGCAGAACTCCGACTAGCTTGATTGAGACCCAGTACTTC,CASRTPTSLIETQYF
12,.,TRBV19,TRBJ1-2,.,TGTGCCAGTAGATTGACAAATCGAGGCTACACCTTC,CASRLTNRGYTF
16,medium-sized,TRBV5-1,TRBJ1-2,.,TGCGCCAGCAGCTTGGATGGGACACCGACTAACTATGGCTACACCTTC,CASSLDGTPTNYGYTF
12,.,TRBV10-3,TRBJ2-7,.,TGTGCCATCAGTGAGTCTATGTGTCCGCAGTACTTC,CAISESMCPQYF
15,few,TRBV6-1,TRBJ2-7,.,TGTGCCAGCAGTATACAAGGACAGTTTGCGTACGAGCAGTACTTC,CASSIQGQFAYEQYF
11,medium-sized,TRBV6-1,TRBJ1-1,TRBD1,TGTGCCAGCAAAGAGACAGGGAGGGCTTTCTTT,CASKETGRAFF
15,many,TRBV6-5,TRBJ2-3,.,TGTGCCAGCAGTTCCGAGTCAGGGGGGTTCGATACGCAGTATTTT,CASSSESGGFDTQYF
14,.,TRBV30,TRBJ2-2,TRBD2,TGTGCCACACCCGGGGGGTCTAGCACCGGGGAGCTGTCTTTT,CATPGGSSTGELSF
15,many,TRBV7-6,TRBJ2-2,.,TGTGCCAGCAGCTTAGGGACAGAATACACCGGGGAGCTGTTTTTT,CASSLGTEYTGELFF
17,many,TRBV3-1,TRBJ2-1,TRBD2,TGTGCCAGCAGCTTAACTGCTAGCGGGGGGGCCTACAATGAGCAGTTCTTC,CASSLTASGGAYNEQFF
13,few,TRBV29-1,TRBJ2-7,TRBD1,TGCAGCGGTGAAATAGGGGGCTCTTACGAGCAGTACTTC,CSGEIGGSYEQYF
12,.,TRBV7-9,TRBJ2-1,.,TGTGTCAGCATCTTACCCGGGTATGAGCAGTTCTTC,CVSILPGYEQFF